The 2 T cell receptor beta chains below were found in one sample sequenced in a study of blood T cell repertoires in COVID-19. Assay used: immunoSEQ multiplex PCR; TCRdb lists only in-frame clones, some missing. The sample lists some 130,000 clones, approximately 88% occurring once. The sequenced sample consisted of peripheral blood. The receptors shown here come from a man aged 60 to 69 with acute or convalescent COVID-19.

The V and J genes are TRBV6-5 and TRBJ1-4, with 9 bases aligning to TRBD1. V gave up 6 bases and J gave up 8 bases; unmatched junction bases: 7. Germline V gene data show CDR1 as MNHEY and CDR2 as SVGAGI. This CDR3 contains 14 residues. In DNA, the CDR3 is TGTGCCAGCAGGCTACAGGGGGCGGGCGAAAAACTGTTTTTT. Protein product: CASRLQGAGEKLFF.

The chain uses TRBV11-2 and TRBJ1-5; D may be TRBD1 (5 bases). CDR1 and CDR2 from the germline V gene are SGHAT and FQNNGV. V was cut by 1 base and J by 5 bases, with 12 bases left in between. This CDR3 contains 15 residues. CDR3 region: CASSLGAREHQPQHF. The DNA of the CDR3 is TGTGCCAGCAGCTTAGGGGCCAGGGAACATCAGCCCCAGCATTTT.